This T cell receptor beta chain was recorded in a study of blood T cell repertoires in COVID-19. Study as a whole: COVID-19 samples, acute and convalescent, were from the United States, Italy and Spain. T cells, B-cell-depleted T cells, or PBMCs provided the cDNA or gDNA that served as material.

Per the original data handling: Amplification of reference gene primers provided the estimated nucleated cell counts. The repertoire was sequenced with immunoSEQ multiplex PCR; TCRdb's copy has only in-frame clones and lacks some. For V, J and clone size, that table is used; D and trimming come from the DNA. Of about 150,000 clones listed, around 90% are singletons. Germline V gene data show CDR1 as LGHDT and CDR2 as YNNKEL (reference sequence). Unmatched junction bases numbered 16, after V lost 5 bases and J lost 13 bases. The length of the CDR3 is 15 residues. The V and J genes are TRBV3-1 (or the pseudogene TRBV3-2) and TRBJ1-4, with 7 bases lining up with TRBD1. This sequence originates from an older woman with active or convalescent COVID-19. Sequenced input: peripheral blood. CDR3 protein: CASSGTTIPPGGLFF. The CDR3 nucleotides are TGTGCCAGCAGCGGAACCACCATCCCCCCAGGGGGACTGTTTTTT.